This TCR beta chain was retrieved from a study of cytomegalovirus exposure and HLA in healthy donors. The PCR contained 60 Vbeta and 13 Jbeta primers. The method was immunoSEQ multiplex PCR; TCRdb's version includes in-frame clones alone and lacks a portion of them. The sample carries some 190,000 clones, under 9.5% recorded once. CDR1 and CDR2 (germline): ENHRY, SYGVKD. The CDR3 extends over 14 amino acids. V lost 5 bases and J 2 bases, leaving 12 bases between the germline ends. Sequenced: PBMCs. The chain combines TRBV10-3 with TRBJ1-1; D perhaps matches TRBD1 (5 bases). This clonotype originated in a woman younger than 45 in good health and CMV-seropositive. The CDR3 nucleotides are TGTGCCATCAGTTTTGGGGGAGGAAACACTGAAGCTTTCTTT. Residues: CAISFGGGNTEAFF.